These 30 T cell receptor beta chains came from one sample sequenced in a study of radiation and T cells in renal cell carcinoma. Time point meaning: blood 4 weeks post-SBRT, at nephrectomy. Treatment specified: 15 Gy SBRT to primary tumor, nephrectomy 4 weeks later. Clones were read by immunoSEQ multiplex PCR, and TCRdb kept only the in-frame ones, dropping some. Counted here are 97,000 or so clones, roughly 84% occurring once; the ten biggest clones make up approximately 7.3%. The source was blood, collected from a patient whose treatment included radiotherapy and nephrectomy. The origin of the receptors is a man in his 60s with renal cell carcinoma.

This clone appeared a single time. The chain employs TRBV5-1 and TRBJ2-2; no clear D. Germline V lookup: CDR1 SGHRS, CDR2 YFSETQ. The CDR3 runs 15 residues. V dropped 4 bases and J dropped 5 bases, with 15 bases sitting between them. CDR3 residues: CASSPGSHLTGELFF. Here the CDR3 DNA reads TGCGCCAGCAGCCCCGGGTCCCACCTTACCGGGGAGCTGTTTTTT.

The genes are TRBV10-3 and TRBJ2-5; 8 bases are a match to TRBD2. Germline assignment: CDR1 ENHRY and CDR2 SYGVKD. The V segment lost 8 bases and the J segment 3 bases; nucleotides outside the gene matches: 11. The CDR3 has 15 residues. CDR3 nucleotide sequence: TGTGCCATCGCTACTAGCGGCCCTTGGGAAGAGACCCAGTACTTC. Its protein is CAIATSGPWEETQYF.

The rearrangement links TRBV6-5 to TRBJ2-7; D is possibly TRBD2 (6 bases). The CDR3 is 13 residues long. V was pared by 6 bases and J by 5 bases, with 14 bases between. CDR1 is MNHEY, CDR2 SVGAGI, per germline. CDR3 in DNA: TGTGCCAGCAGACGGGAGACGGCTAACGAGCAGTACTTC. Translated, it gives CASRRETANEQYF.

The rearrangement links TRBV28 to TRBJ1-1; the match to TRBD1 covers 9 bases. V was pared by 4 bases and J by 11 bases, with 11 bases of the junction left unmatched. The length of the CDR3 is 14 residues. The germline V gene encodes CDR1 MDHEN and CDR2 SYDVKM. CDR3 bases: TGTGCCAGCAGTTCGTCTACAGGGGGCCGGTATGCTTTCTTT. Its translation: CASSSSTGGRYAFF.

V usage is TRBV5-4 and J usage is TRBJ2-7; perhaps TRBD1 as D (5 bases). CDR3 length: 14 amino acids. Germline-derived CDR1 and CDR2 are SGHNT and YYREEE (reference sequence). V lost 2 bases and J lost 5, with 14 bases in between. CDR3 nucleotides: TGTGCCAGCAGCTTAGATGGCAGGGCCAACGAGCAGTACTTC. Its translation: CASSLDGRANEQYF.

V usage is TRBV18 and J usage is TRBJ2-7, with D perhaps matching TRBD2 (5 bases). Germline lookup yields CDR1 KGHSH and CDR2 LQKENI. V dropped 3 bases and J dropped 3 bases, with 12 bases sitting between them. The CDR3 covers 14 residues. The CDR3 nucleotides are TGTGCCAGCTCACCGGGAGAATCTTTCTACGAGCAGTACTTC. Its protein is CASSPGESFYEQYF.

The chain links TRBV4-1 to TRBJ1-1; tentative D call: TRBD1 (6 bases). The CDR3 spans 16 residues. Germline V gene data show CDR1 as MGHRA and CDR2 as YSYEKL. V dropped 0 bases and J dropped 7 bases, with 18 bases sitting between them. The CDR3 DNA reads TGCGCCAGCAGCCAAGATTTGGTCCCGGGACAACTTGAAGCTTTCTTT. Protein sequence: CASSQDLVPGQLEAFF.

The J gene is TRBJ2-5, the V gene TRBV9, with 12 bases matching TRBD2. V dropped 0 bases and J dropped 5; count of bases not matched to a gene: 5. The CDR3 length is 16 residues. Germline V gives CDR1 SGDLS, CDR2 YYNGEE. DNA for the CDR3: TGTGCCAGCAGCGTAGGACTAGCGGGAGTAGAGGAGACCCAGTACTTC. Encoded protein: CASSVGLAGVEETQYF. Drawing the rest from reference TRBV9 and TRBJ2-5, the complete variable domain is DSGVTQTPKHLITATGQRVTLRCSPRSGDLSVYWYQQSLDQGLQFLIQYYNGEERAKGNILERFSAQQFPDLHSELNLSSLELGDSALYFCASSVGLAGVEETQYFGPGTRLLVL.

V and J are TRBV19 and TRBJ2-2, with a tentative D call TRBD2 (6 bases). With 7 bases removed from V and 4 bases from J, the gap between germline ends came to 22 bases. Germline V lookup: CDR1 LNHDA, CDR2 SQIVND (reference sequence). The CDR3 extends over 17 amino acids. The CDR3 here is CASTRSWRDAATGELFF. The CDR3 DNA follows: TGTGCCAGTACCCGAAGTTGGCGGGACGCGGCCACCGGGGAGCTGTTTTTT.

The genes are TRBV27 and TRBJ1-1, with 10 positions matching TRBD1. V shed 7 bases and J 4 bases; nucleotides not matched to a gene: 3. Germline CDR1 reads MNHEY; CDR2 reads SMNVEV (reference sequence). The CDR3 spans 13 residues. The CDR3 reads CASKWTGGTEAFF. The CDR3 DNA sequence: TGTGCCAGCAAATGGACAGGGGGCACTGAAGCTTTCTTT.

This clone was found a few times. CDR3 sequence reads: CATSRVGVSYEQYF. The CDR3 nucleotides read TGTGCCACCAGCAGAGTGGGGGTCAGCTACGAGCAGTACTTC. V and J are TRBV15 and TRBJ2-7; tentatively, D is TRBD1 or TRBD2 (5 bases each). In germline, CDR1 is LNHNV, CDR2 YYDKDF (reference sequence). The CDR3 contains 14 residues. V was trimmed by 1 base and J by 3 bases, leaving 10 bases between them.

The rearrangement joins TRBV27 to TRBJ2-5, with TRBD2 matching 14 bases. Germline CDR1 and CDR2: MNHEY and SMNVEV (reference sequence). The CDR3 loop spans 17 amino acids. V lost 4 bases, J lost 4 bases, and 8 bases stayed unmatched. The CDR3 is CASSYPGLAGEGETQYF. In DNA form, the CDR3 reads TGTGCCAGCAGTTACCCGGGACTAGCGGGAGAAGGAGAGACCCAGTACTTC.

This chain joins TRBV7-9 and TRBJ1-2, with D unclear. Per the germline V gene, CDR1 is SEHNR and CDR2 is FQNEAQ (reference sequence). Trimming left V 5 bases short and J 4 bases short, with 14 bases between. The CDR3 sequence is 14 residues long. CDR3 DNA sequence: TGTGCCAGCAGCCCCCGGATAGTCCCCTATGGCTACACCTTC. It specifies CASSPRIVPYGYTF.

The V and J genes are TRBV25-1 and TRBJ2-5, with TRBD1 matching 9 bases. The CDR3 runs to 15 residues. Germline lookup yields CDR1 MGHDK and CDR2 SYGVNS. V was pared by 5 bases and J by 5 bases, with 9 bases of the junction left unmatched. The CDR3 here is CASSLDRGSWETQYF. The CDR3 DNA is TGTGCCAGCAGTCTGGACAGGGGCTCATGGGAGACCCAGTACTTC.

The V and J genes are TRBV6-5 and TRBJ2-2; D remains unclear. Germline-derived CDR1 and CDR2 are MNHEY and SVGAGI. There are 12 residues in the CDR3. Deletions cut 1 base from V and 6 bases from J, with 3 bases between. CDR3 in amino acids: CASSYLPGELFF. The DNA of the CDR3 is TGTGCCAGCAGTTACTTACCCGGGGAGCTGTTTTTT.

This clone was seen a handful of times. The V and J genes are TRBV2 and TRBJ2-7; D is unresolved. Germline V lookup: CDR1 SNHLY, CDR2 FYNNEI. Trimming took off 5 bases at V and 6 bases at J, with 17 bases between the two ends. The CDR3 runs to 14 residues. The CDR3 nucleotides are TGTGCCAGCAGTATGCGGTACTTCTCAGGCGAGCAGTACTTC. Translating it yields CASSMRYFSGEQYF.

The chain carries TRBV11-2 and TRBJ1-1; D gene ambiguous. V was pared by 0 bases and J by 3 bases, with 5 bases between. CDR3 length: 13 residues. In germline, CDR1 is SGHAT, CDR2 FQNNGV. The CDR3 reads CASSLERDTEAFF. For the CDR3, the DNA is TGTGCCAGCAGCTTAGAAAGGGACACTGAAGCTTTCTTT.

The rearrangement joins TRBV2 to TRBJ2-2; D not certain. Germline values: CDR1 SNHLY, CDR2 FYNNEI. The CDR3 sequence is 13 residues long. V was clipped by 3 bases and J by 1 base, with 3 bases between them. CDR3 sequence: CASSEENTGELFF. CDR3 bases: TGTGCCAGCAGTGAGGAGAACACCGGGGAGCTGTTTTTT. Drawing the rest from reference TRBV2 and TRBJ2-2, the complete variable domain is EPEVTQTPSHQVTQMGQEVILRCVPISNHLYFYWYRQILGQKVEFLVSFYNNEISEKSEIFDDQFSVERPDGSNFTLKIRSTKLEDSAMYFCASSEENTGELFFGEGSRLTVL.

This chain uses TRBV6-5 with TRBJ1-5, with D perhaps TRBD1 (6 bases). The V and J ends lost 11 bases and 9 bases respectively, with 11 bases between them. Germline loops: CDR1 MNHEY, CDR2 SVGAGI. The CDR3 loop spans 10 amino acids. The CDR3 loop is CAVGGGPQHF. Written as DNA, the CDR3 is TGTGCCGTAGGGGGTGGGCCCCAGCATTTT.

This clone was detected only once. The chain couples TRBV19 to TRBJ2-7, with 10 bases lining up with TRBD2. Germline-derived CDR1 and CDR2 are LNHDA and SQIVND (reference sequence). Trimming cost V 5 bases and J 3 bases; bases outside gene matches: 4. The CDR3 runs to 14 residues. The CDR3 coding sequence is TGTGCCAGTAGTTCCGGGACTAGCGTCTACGAGCAGTACTTC. It specifies CASSSGTSVYEQYF.

The chain has TRBV11-2 and TRBJ1-4; D perhaps matches TRBD1 (6 bases). Trimming took 5 bases from V and 5 from J, leaving 18 bases between them. Per germline, CDR1 SGHAT and CDR2 FQNNGV. The length of the CDR3 is 16 residues. The CDR3 DNA reads TGTGCCAGCAGCACACACGGACAGTCAGCGAATGAAAAACTGTTTTTT. This sequence encodes CASSTHGQSANEKLFF.

This chain joins TRBV5-1 and TRBJ1-2, with 7 bases fitting TRBD1. The germline gives CDR1 SGHRS, CDR2 YFSETQ. CDR3 length: 16 amino acids. V was pared by 2 bases and J by 2 bases, with 9 bases of the junction left unmatched. The CDR3 sequence is CASSFIGQVLNYGYTF. The CDR3, as DNA: TGCGCCAGCAGCTTTATTGGACAGGTACTAAACTATGGCTACACCTTC. The whole variable domain, filled in from reference TRBV5-1 and TRBJ1-2, reads KAGVTQTPRYLIKTRGQQVTLSCSPISGHRSVSWYQQTPGQGLQFLFEYFSETQRNKGNFPGRFSGRQFSNSRSEMNVSTLELGDSALYLCASSFIGQVLNYGYTFGSGTRLTVV.

This clone was seen just once. The chain uses TRBV9 and TRBJ2-1; D may correspond to TRBD1 or TRBD2 (5 bases each). This CDR3 contains 18 residues. V shed 6 bases and J shed 5 bases, with 27 bases lying between them. Germline CDR1 and CDR2: SGDLS and YYNGEE. DNA of the CDR3: TGTGCCAGCAAGCCTCCCCCGGGACGTCTTGCTGGGGACAATGAGCAGTTCTTC. Protein sequence: CASKPPPGRLAGDNEQFF. The whole variable domain, remainder taken from reference TRBV9 and TRBJ2-1, is DSGVTQTPKHLITATGQRVTLRCSPRSGDLSVYWYQQSLDQGLQFLIQYYNGEERAKGNILERFSAQQFPDLHSELNLSSLELGDSALYFCASKPPPGRLAGDNEQFFGPGTRLTVL.

V and J are TRBV6-1 and TRBJ2-3, with D perhaps TRBD1 (6 bases). V shed 6 bases and J shed 0 bases, with 13 bases lying between them. The CDR3 runs to 15 residues. Germline assignment: CDR1 MNHNS and CDR2 SASEGT. CDR3 coding DNA: TGTGCCAGCAGCTGGGACATTACTAGCACAGATACGCAGTATTTT. It yields the protein CASSWDITSTDTQYF.

On this clone: The same CDR3 arises from other DNA sequences in this sample as well. The chain couples TRBV28 to TRBJ2-1, with D possibly matching TRBD2 (5 bases). The CDR3 runs 14 residues. Trimming took off 8 bases at V and 0 bases at J, with 11 bases between the two ends. From germline, CDR1 is MDHEN and CDR2 SYDVKM. CDR3: CASLPDSSYNEQFF. The CDR3 coding sequence is TGTGCCAGCCTCCCGGACTCCTCCTACAATGAGCAGTTCTTC.

The chain has TRBV7-9 and TRBJ1-1, with 7 bases identical to TRBD1. CDR1 is SEHNR and CDR2 is FQNEAQ in the germline V gene (reference sequence). Losses at the gene ends were 5 bases for V and 5 bases for J; bases not matched to a gene: 11. The CDR3 runs to 15 residues. CDR3 in amino acids: CASSLRQGGGTEAFF. DNA of the CDR3: TGTGCCAGCAGCCTGAGACAGGGAGGTGGGACTGAAGCTTTCTTT.

This chain connects TRBV6-5 to TRBJ2-7, with 11 bases identical to TRBD1. Germline V gives CDR1 MNHEY, CDR2 SVGAGI. The CDR3 length is 14 residues. Trimming cost V 5 bases and J 4 bases; bases outside gene matches: 4. CDR3 protein: CASSTGTGGYEQYF. The CDR3 DNA sequence: TGTGCCAGCAGTACCGGGACAGGGGGGTACGAGCAGTACTTC.

CDR3: CASRWVDGSTNEKLFF. The CDR3 DNA follows: TGTGCCAGTAGGTGGGTCGACGGATCAACTAATGAAAAACTGTTTTTT. V is TRBV19 and J is TRBJ1-4; D ambiguous. CDR3 length: 16 residues. With 6 bases removed from V and 0 bases from J, the gap between germline ends came to 14 bases. Germline V gene data show CDR1 as LNHDA and CDR2 as SQIVND (reference sequence). The variable domain in full, completed from reference TRBV19 and TRBJ1-4, reads DGGITQSPKYLFRKEGQNVTLSCEQNLNHDAMYWYRQDPGQGLRLIYYSQIVNDFQKGDIAEGYSVSREKKESFPLTVTSAQKNPTAFYLCASRWVDGSTNEKLFFGSGTQLSVL.

The V call is TRBV11-2, the J call TRBJ2-1, with 8 nucleotides matching TRBD1. The junction had 9 bases not matched to a gene; V was cut back by 4 bases and J by 4 bases. Germline V gives CDR1 SGHAT, CDR2 FQNNGV. The CDR3 length is 16 residues. In nucleotides, the CDR3 is TGTGCCAGCAGCTCGCAGGGGGCGGCCCCTTACAATGAGCAGTTCTTC. It yields the protein CASSSQGAAPYNEQFF.

The rearrangement joins TRBV28 to TRBJ1-2; D perhaps matches TRBD1 (5 bases). Trimming took off 2 bases at V and 7 bases at J, with 23 bases between the two ends. This CDR3 contains 17 residues. The germline V gene encodes CDR1 MDHEN and CDR2 SYDVKM. CDR3 coding DNA: TGTGCCAGCAGTTTAAACTTGATCGGCCAGGGCGGCGGTGGCTACACCTTC. Protein sequence: CASSLNLIGQGGGGYTF.